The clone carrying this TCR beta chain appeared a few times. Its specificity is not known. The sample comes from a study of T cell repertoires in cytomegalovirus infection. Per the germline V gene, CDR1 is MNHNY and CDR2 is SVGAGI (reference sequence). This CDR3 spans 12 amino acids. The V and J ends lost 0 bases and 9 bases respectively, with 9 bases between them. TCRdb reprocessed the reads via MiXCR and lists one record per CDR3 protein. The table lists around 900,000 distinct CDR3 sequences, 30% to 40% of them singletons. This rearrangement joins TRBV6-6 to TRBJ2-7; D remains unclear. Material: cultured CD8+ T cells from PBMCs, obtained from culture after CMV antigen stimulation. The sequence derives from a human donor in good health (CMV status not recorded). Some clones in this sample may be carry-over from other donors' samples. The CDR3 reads CASSYSIEAQYV. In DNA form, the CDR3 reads TGTGCCAGCAGTTACTCGATCGAGGCGCAGTACGTC.